This T cell receptor (beta chain) was found in a study of blood T cell repertoires in COVID-19. On the study more broadly: PBMCs, B-cell-depleted T cells, or T cells provided the cDNA or gDNA that made up the material.

TCRdb's copy holds only in-frame clones and misses some; the assay was immunoSEQ multiplex PCR. The repertoire holds around 300,000 clones, with 88% as singletons. There are 14 residues in the CDR3. Germline loops: CDR1 SEHNR, CDR2 FQNEAQ (reference sequence). Trimming cost V 1 base and J 10 bases, with 16 bases left between them. Symptom resolution, clearance, or two negative PCRs marked the recovered donors of Cohort 3. The source is a woman aged 25-40 years who had recovered from COVID-19. The chain employs TRBV7-9 and TRBJ2-5; D might be TRBD1 (5 bases). Sequencing was carried out using PBMCs or T cells enriched from blood (not recorded which). The CDR3 DNA reads as TGTGCCAGCAGCTTAGACAGGCCCCGAGTGAACCAGTACTTC. It encodes CASSLDRPRVNQYF.